These T cell receptor beta chains were read from a single sample in a study of blood T cell repertoires in COVID-19. TCRdb's table, derived via immunoSEQ multiplex PCR, lists solely in-frame clones and lacks some. The data hold about 36,000 clones, with more than 70% observed a single time. The sequencing input was peripheral blood. The receptors stem from a man in his sixties with acute or convalescent COVID-19. Each CDR3 is given with its conserved first and last residue. The order of the fields is CDR3 length, V gene, D gene, clone size, J gene, CDR3 DNA, CDR3 protein. D genes are given only for firm matches. Clone size appears in some rows only: once, few, many, or a class for an expanded clone.

15	TRBV6-5	-	-	TRBJ2-6	TGTGCCAGCACCAAGACAGCTTCTGGGGCCAACGTCCTGACTTTC	CASTKTASGANVLTF
16	TRBV5-6	-	-	TRBJ1-1	TGTGCCAGCAGCTTGGAGGCAGGGAAGTTGTACGTTGAAGCTTTCTTT	CASSLEAGKLYVEAFF
15	TRBV2	-	-	TRBJ2-3	TGTGCCAGCAGTGAAAGAGGGTTGGGCACAGATACGCAGTATTTT	CASSERGLGTDTQYF
13	TRBV18	TRBD2	-	TRBJ2-5	TGTGCCAGCTCATCAACTAGCGGAGAGACCCAGTACTTC	CASSSTSGETQYF
15	TRBV6-5	-	-	TRBJ2-1	TGTGCCAGCAGTTACATGGTAACAGGGTCGGCTGAGCAGTTCTTC	CASSYMVTGSAEQFF
15	TRBV5-4	TRBD1	medium-sized	TRBJ1-2	TGTGCCAGCAGCGACAGGGGCCAAGGCAACTATGGCTACACCTTC	CASSDRGQGNYGYTF
16	TRBV11-3	TRBD1	-	TRBJ2-3	TGTGCCAGCAGCCCGGGACAGGGACAAGGCACAGATACGCAGTATTTT	CASSPGQGQGTDTQYF
14	TRBV11-3	-	-	TRBJ2-5	TGTGCCAGCAGCCGCCTAGCGTCCGGGGAGACCCAGTACTTC	CASSRLASGETQYF
14	TRBV2	TRBD2	-	TRBJ2-7	TGTGCCAGCAGTACAAGCGGGAGGGGGGGCGAGCAGTACTTC	CASSTSGRGGEQYF
16	TRBV30	TRBD1	-	TRBJ2-5	TGTGCCTGGAGTTTAGCCGGGACAGGTTTGTCGGAGACCCAGTACTTC	CAWSLAGTGLSETQYF
15	TRBV5-1	-	-	TRBJ2-1	TGCGCCAGCAGCCTGACAGCCCAACCCTACAATGAGCAGTTCTTC	CASSLTAQPYNEQFF
16	TRBV5-6	TRBD2	-	TRBJ2-1	TGTGCCAGCAGCGAAGGACTAGCGGACTCCTACAATGAGCAGTTCTTC	CASSEGLADSYNEQFF
14	TRBV4-3	-	-	TRBJ2-3	TGCGCCAGCAGCCACGAGGGGTCGGAGGGTACGCAGTATTTT	CASSHEGSEGTQYF
13	TRBV29-1	-	-	TRBJ1-6	TGCAGCGTGCGGCCCAGCTATAATTCACCCCTCCACTTT	CSVRPSYNSPLHF
11	TRBV10-3	-	-	TRBJ2-1	TGTGCCATCAGCCTTAGCAATGAGCAGTTCTTC	CAISLSNEQFF
15	TRBV5-1	-	-	TRBJ1-1	TGCGCCAGCAGCTTGGTGGCAGGACAAGACACTGAAGCTTTCTTT	CASSLVAGQDTEAFF
15	TRBV11-3	-	-	TRBJ2-1	TGTGCCAGCAGCTTAGGGGGAGGAGGTCTCTATGAGCAGTTCTTC	CASSLGGGGLYEQFF
17	TRBV18	TRBD2	-	TRBJ2-7	TGTGCCAGCTCACCCGGTTTGGGACTAGCGGGGGCCTACGAGCAGTACTTC	CASSPGLGLAGAYEQYF
14	TRBV24-1	-	-	TRBJ1-2	TGTGCCACCAGTGGGAGGACCCGCTCCTATGGCTACACCTTC	CATSGRTRSYGYTF
13	TRBV10-3	TRBD1	few	TRBJ1-4	TGTGCCATGGGGACAGGGGAGAATGAAAAACTGTTTTTT	CAMGTGENEKLFF
16	TRBV5-4	TRBD1	-	TRBJ2-7	TGTGCCAGCAGCTTGGAGGGGACAGCAAAATCCTACGAGCAGTACTTC	CASSLEGTAKSYEQYF
15	TRBV19	-	once	TRBJ1-4	TGTGCCAGTAGTCCTAGCTTGGTTGGGCTTGAAAAACTGTTTTTT	CASSPSLVGLEKLFF
18	TRBV1	-	-	TRBJ2-2	TGCACCAGCAGCCAGGAGACTAGCGGGCCCGCGAACACCGGGGAGCTGTTTTTT	CTSSQETSGPANTGELFF
16	TRBV12-5	TRBD2	-	TRBJ2-1	TGTGCTAGTGGGGGGGGGATAGCGGAACAATACAATGAGCAGTTCTTC	CASGGGIAEQYNEQFF
20	TRBV9	TRBD2	-	TRBJ2-1	TGTGCCAGCAGCTCGGGACTAGCGGGAGGTGGGACAATCTTGGGGAATGAGCAGTTCTTC	CASSSGLAGGGTILGNEQFF
15	TRBV6-5	-	few	TRBJ1-5	TGTGCCAGCAGTAGAGGTGGGGCCAGCAATCAGCCCCAGCATTTT	CASSRGGASNQPQHF
12	TRBV12-3/TRBV12-4	-	-	TRBJ2-1	TGTGCCAGCGCTAGGACAAACAATGAGCAGTTCTTC	CASARTNNEQFF
14	TRBV10-3	TRBD2	once	TRBJ2-1	TGTGCCATCAGAACTAGCGGGCAATACAATGAGCAGTTCTTC	CAIRTSGQYNEQFF
13	TRBV11-1	TRBD2	-	TRBJ2-7	TGTGCCAGCAGCTTATTAGCGGGGTACGAGCAGTACTTC	CASSLLAGYEQYF
15	TRBV20-1	TRBD2	few	TRBJ2-7	TGCAGTGCCAGTGTACCGAGGGACTATGGCTACGAGCAGTACTTC	CSASVPRDYGYEQYF
15	TRBV6-4	-	once	TRBJ2-6	TGTGCCAGCAGTGAGTGGGGGGCTGGGGCCAACGTCCTGACTTTC	CASSEWGAGANVLTF
14	TRBV6-5	TRBD1	once	TRBJ1-5	TGTGCCAGCAGTTTGGACAGGGTGGGTCAGCCCCAGCATTTT	CASSLDRVGQPQHF
15	TRBV25-1	-	-	TRBJ2-7	TGTGCCAGCAGTGGGGCCCGGGACATCTCCTACGAGCAGTACTTC	CASSGARDISYEQYF
15	TRBV9	-	few	TRBJ2-2	TGTGCCAGCAGCGTAGATCCTAGCTGGGTCGGGGAGCTGTTTTTT	CASSVDPSWVGELFF
14	TRBV24-1	TRBD2	-	TRBJ2-1	TGTGCCACCGCATTGACTAGCGGGGCTAATGAGCAGTTCTTC	CATALTSGANEQFF
15	TRBV6-5	TRBD2	few	TRBJ2-7	TGTGCCAGCAAACAACTAGCGGGTCCCCCCTACGAGCAGTACTTC	CASKQLAGPPYEQYF
16	TRBV6-2/TRBV6-3	TRBD2	-	TRBJ2-7	TGTGCCAGCAGTTCCGCCCTAGCGGGAGGGTCCTACGAGCAGTACTTC	CASSSALAGGSYEQYF
12	TRBV30	-	-	TRBJ2-5	TGTGCCTGGAGAGGACAAGGGAAGACCCAGTACTTC	CAWRGQGKTQYF
13	TRBV4-1	-	-	TRBJ1-1	TGCGCCAGCAGCCAAGAGCTTGGAGCTGAAGCTTTCTTT	CASSQELGAEAFF
14	TRBV29-1	TRBD1	-	TRBJ1-4	TGCAGCGTTGAAGGGGCAGGGGGTAGGGAAAAACTGTTTTTT	CSVEGAGGREKLFF
15	TRBV4-3	TRBD2	-	TRBJ2-1	TGCGCCAGCAGCCTTGGTAGCGGGACCTACAATGAGCAGTTCTTC	CASSLGSGTYNEQFF
14	TRBV2	TRBD1	-	TRBJ2-1	TGTGCCAGCAAGATACAGGGGGCCAAAAATGAGCAGTTCTTC	CASKIQGAKNEQFF
15	TRBV5-1	-	-	TRBJ2-1	TGCGCCAGCAGCTTGGAACTAGATGGATACAATGAGCAGTTCTTC	CASSLELDGYNEQFF
14	TRBV28	-	-	TRBJ1-2	TGTGCCAGCAGTTCAGACCAGGGGACCTATGGCTACACCTTC	CASSSDQGTYGYTF
14	TRBV2	-	-	TRBJ1-2	TGTGCCAGCAGTGACGGAGGGGCTTTCTATGGCTACACCTTC	CASSDGGAFYGYTF
17	TRBV7-9	-	few	TRBJ1-4	TGTGCCAGCAGCTTAGGGCGGGGGGCGCGAGCTAATGAAAAACTGTTTTTT	CASSLGRGARANEKLFF
13	TRBV12-3/TRBV12-4	-	once	TRBJ1-1	TGTGCCAGCAGCCCTTATGGACAGACTGAAGCTTTCTTT	CASSPYGQTEAFF
15	TRBV5-1	TRBD2	-	TRBJ2-1	TGCGCCAGCAGCTTGGAATGGCGGGAGAAAGGGGAGCAGTTCTTC	CASSLEWREKGEQFF
16	TRBV4-1	-	-	TRBJ1-5	TGCGCCAGCAGCCACACCCTTCAGGGGAGAGATCAGCCCCAGCATTTT	CASSHTLQGRDQPQHF
17	TRBV7-2	-	once	TRBJ2-7	TGTGCCAGCAGCCATTGGGACACCGAGTTAAGTAGGGACGAGCAGTACTTC	CASSHWDTELSRDEQYF
13	TRBV12-3/TRBV12-4	-	-	TRBJ1-1	TGTGCCAGCAGTCCACGAGAAGCAAGGAGGGCTTTCTTT	CASSPREARRAFF
12	TRBV19	TRBD1	-	TRBJ1-1	TGTGCCACCCGGGACAGGACGACTCAAGCTTTCTTT	CATRDRTTQAFF
15	TRBV11-2	TRBD1	-	TRBJ2-6	TGTGCCAGCAGCTTTACAGGGGTCGGGGCCAACGTCCTGACTTTC	CASSFTGVGANVLTF
18	TRBV28	TRBD2	-	TRBJ2-1	TGTGCCAGCACTGGCCGTCACTTGGGACTAGCGGGAGCGGGTGAGCAGTTCTTC	CASTGRHLGLAGAGEQFF
14	TRBV5-1	TRBD1	-	TRBJ2-5	TGCGCCAGCAGCCCAGGGACAGGGCAAGAGACCCAGTACTTC	CASSPGTGQETQYF
14	TRBV3-1/TRBV3-2	-	-	TRBJ1-3	TGTGCCAGCAGCCAAGCTCGGGGGTACAACACCATATATTTT	CASSQARGYNTIYF
15	TRBV6-1	TRBD1	-	TRBJ1-5	TGTGCCAGCAGTGAAACCACAGGGGGAAGGCAGCCCCAGCATTTT	CASSETTGGRQPQHF
16	TRBV5-4	TRBD1	once	TRBJ2-2	TGTGCCAGCAGCCCGGGGACAGAAACGAACACCGGGGAGCTGTTTTTT	CASSPGTETNTGELFF
14	TRBV2	-	-	TRBJ1-4	TGTGCCAGCGACCGACAGGAGACCAATGAAAAACTGTTTTTT	CASDRQETNEKLFF